The 25 T cell receptor beta chains given below trace back to one sample, sequenced in a study of T cells in localized non-small cell lung cancer. Assay: immunoSEQ multiplex PCR; the TCRdb copy retains only in-frame clones and omits some. The sample includes around 3,000 clones, about 31% seen only once; the top ten take about 14%. The source material was lung tumor tissue, sampled before any cancer treatment. All receptors derive from a man aged 35 to 69 with stage II lung adenocarcinoma.

This rearrangement joins TRBV15 to TRBJ2-7; a weak D match, TRBD1 (6 bases). CDR1 is LNHNV, CDR2 YYDKDF, per germline (reference sequence). The CDR3 covers 15 residues. Deletions cut 0 bases from V and 0 bases from J, with 9 bases between. In DNA form, the CDR3 reads TGTGCCACCAGCAGAGAAGGGGGAGACTCCTACGAGCAGTACTTC. This translates into CATSREGGDSYEQYF.

The V call is TRBV14, the J call TRBJ2-1; D not certain. Trimming stripped 3 bases from V and 13 bases from J, with 13 bases between. Per the germline V gene, CDR1 is SGHDN and CDR2 is FVKESK. CDR3 size: 12 residues. The CDR3 region has the DNA TGTGCCAGCAGCCAGCAGCATGTGCGACAGTTCTTC. This codes for CASSQQHVRQFF.

This sequence joins TRBV19 and TRBJ1-2; TRBD1 matches at 7 bases. CDR1 and CDR2 (germline): LNHDA, SQIVND (reference sequence). The CDR3 covers 12 residues. V trimming: 9 bases; J trimming: 5 bases; junction bases outside the gene matches: 6. CDR3 residues: CASAQGGYGYTF. The CDR3 bases are TGTGCCAGCGCTCAGGGGGGATATGGCTACACCTTC.

This clone was found a few times. V usage is TRBV9 and J usage is TRBJ2-7; TRBD1 or TRBD2 may be the D gene (5 bases each). This CDR3 spans 13 amino acids. Germline V lookup: CDR1 SGDLS, CDR2 YYNGEE. Deletions cut 4 bases from V and 6 bases from J, with 14 bases between. CDR3 region: CASSFGDGSEQYF. The CDR3 coding sequence is TGTGCCAGCAGCTTCGGGGACGGTTCCGAGCAGTACTTC.

By sample fraction, this clone is medium-sized. This rearrangement joins TRBV6-8 to TRBJ1-2, with TRBD1 matching 8 bases. CDR3 length: 15 amino acids. The germline CDR1 and CDR2 sequences are MNHGY and SAAAGT. The ends lost 5 bases at V and 0 bases at J; junction bases unmatched: 5. CDR3 in amino acids: CASSPQDRANYGYTF. CDR3 sequence (DNA): TGTGCCAGCAGTCCTCAGGACAGGGCTAACTATGGCTACACCTTC.

This chain uses TRBV11-3 with TRBJ2-7; 7 bases agree with TRBD2. V dropped 5 bases and J dropped 7; count of bases not matched to a gene: 17. Germline V CDR1 and CDR2: SGHNT, YENEEA. The CDR3 is 16 residues long. The CDR3 DNA sequence: TGTGCCAGCAGCCCTAGGCGGGAGACTAGTCCTTTTGAGCAGTACTTC. Translating it yields CASSPRRETSPFEQYF. Full variable domain (rest looked up from reference TRBV11-3 and TRBJ2-7): EAGVVQSPRYKIIEKKQPVAFWCNPISGHNTLYWYLQNLGQGPELLIRYENEEAVDDSQLPKDRFSAERLKGVDSTLKIQPAELGDSAVYLCASSPRRETSPFEQYFGPGTRLTVT.

The sample holds a few counts of this clone. The chain links TRBV9 to TRBJ2-3; D may be TRBD2 (6 bases). CDR1 and CDR2 (germline): SGDLS, YYNGEE. Between the trimmed V and J ends, which lost 0 bases and 0 bases, there was a span of 8 bases. The CDR3 sequence is 15 residues long. CDR3 in DNA: TGTGCCAGCAGCGTAGAAGGGACTAGCACAGATACGCAGTATTTT. It translates to CASSVEGTSTDTQYF.

For this clone: A read error may account for a junction end that differs from germline. The rearrangement uses TRBV6-8 and TRBJ2-3; D uncertain. This CDR3 region has 13 residues. CDR1 is MNHGY and CDR2 is SAAAGT in the germline V gene. The DNA of the CDR3 is TGTGCCATCAGTGCCGGAACCACAGATACGCAGTATTTT. The encoded protein is CAISAGTTDTQYF.

The chain employs TRBV6-8 and TRBJ1-2; a possible D gene is TRBD1 (5 bases). The ends were cut back, 5 bases at V and 5 bases at J, with 12 bases in the middle. The CDR3 is 13 residues long. The germline gives CDR1 MNHGY, CDR2 SAAAGT. In DNA form, the CDR3 reads TGTGCCAGCAGTCCGCAGGGTGGTTATGGCTACACCTTC. It specifies CASSPQGGYGYTF.

V usage is TRBV5-1 and J usage is TRBJ1-3; D gene ambiguous. V was pared by 3 bases and J by 1 base, with 11 bases between. This CDR3 is built from 15 residues. Germline lookup yields CDR1 SGHRS and CDR2 YFSETQ. The CDR3 region is CASSWLPASGNTIYF. DNA for the CDR3: TGCGCCAGCAGCTGGCTCCCGGCATCTGGAAACACCATATATTTT.

The V call is TRBV6-8, the J call TRBJ2-2; perhaps D is TRBD1 or TRBD2 (5 bases each). Germline lookup yields CDR1 MNHGY and CDR2 SAAAGT. The CDR3 sequence is 13 residues long. Trimming left V 5 bases short and J 6 bases short, with 10 bases between. The chain's CDR3 is CASSPQGPGELFF. The CDR3 nucleotides read TGTGCCAGCAGTCCTCAGGGACCCGGGGAGCTGTTTTTT.

This clone was detected a few times. V gene TRBV14 combines with J gene TRBJ1-4; D remains ambiguous. This CDR3 contains 15 residues. With 0 bases removed from V and 8 bases from J, the gap between germline ends came to 13 bases. Germline values: CDR1 SGHDN, CDR2 FVKESK. The CDR3 reads CASSQDDSAGEKLFF. DNA of the CDR3: TGTGCCAGCAGCCAAGATGACTCGGCCGGAGAAAAACTGTTTTTT. Drawing the rest from reference TRBV14 and TRBJ1-4, the complete variable domain is EAGVTQFPSHSVIEKGQTVTLRCDPISGHDNLYWYRRVMGKEIKFLLHFVKESKQDESGMPNNRFLAERTGGTYSTLKVQPAELEDSGVYFCASSQDDSAGEKLFFGSGTQLSVL.

The chain is built from TRBV4-1 and TRBJ1-1; a possible D gene is TRBD1 (6 bases). The CDR3 has 13 amino acids. Germline lookup yields CDR1 MGHRA and CDR2 YSYEKL. V was cut by 4 bases and J by 4 bases, with 10 bases left in between. The CDR3 spells CASSRGAGTEAFF. The CDR3 DNA reads as TGCGCCAGCAGCCGGGGGGCGGGCACTGAAGCTTTCTTT.

This clone was detected a few times. J is TRBJ1-2 and V is TRBV15, with 9 bases lining up with TRBD1. There are 14 residues in the CDR3. Germline V lookup: CDR1 LNHNV, CDR2 YYDKDF (reference sequence). V lost 6 bases, J lost 2 bases, and 4 bases stayed unmatched. CDR3 residues: CATSTGTGNYGYTF. The CDR3 DNA follows: TGTGCCACCAGTACCGGGACAGGGAACTATGGCTACACCTTC. The full variable domain, its missing parts supplied by reference TRBV15 and TRBJ1-2, is DAMVIQNPRYQVTQFGKPVTLSCSQTLNHNVMYWYQQKSSQAPKLLFHYYDKDFNNEADTPDNFQSRRPNTSFCFLDIRSPGLGDTAMYLCATSTGTGNYGYTFGSGTRLTVV.

There are a few counts of this clone. J is TRBJ1-4 and V is TRBV6-8, with D tentatively TRBD1 (5 bases). V lost 7 bases and J 3 bases, leaving 9 bases between the germline ends. Per germline, CDR1 MNHGY and CDR2 SAAAGT. The CDR3 extends over 13 amino acids. CDR3 sequence reads: CASIRGSNEKLFF. The CDR3 DNA reads as TGTGCCAGCATACGGGGGTCTAATGAAAAACTGTTTTTT.

The chain is built from TRBV18 and TRBJ1-4, with D possibly being TRBD1 (6 bases). Trimming pared 5 bases from V and 7 bases from J, leaving 14 bases between. The CDR3 totals 14 residues. The germline V gene encodes CDR1 KGHSH and CDR2 LQKENI. CDR3 in DNA: TGTGCCAGCTCAGCCCAAGGGGGAGGTGAAAAACTGTTTTTT. Protein product: CASSAQGGGEKLFF.

By share, this clone ranks as medium-sized. The J gene is TRBJ1-1, the V gene TRBV6-8; TRBD1 matches at 10 bases. This CDR3 spans 15 amino acids. Per the germline V gene, CDR1 is MNHGY and CDR2 is SAAAGT. The junction had 9 bases not matched to a gene; V was cut back by 8 bases and J by 3 bases. The CDR3 sequence: CASLGTGAKDTEAFF. The DNA of the CDR3 is TGTGCCAGCCTAGGGACAGGGGCGAAGGACACTGAAGCTTTCTTT.

This clone has just a few counts. V gene TRBV11-3 combines with J gene TRBJ2-7; unclear D gene. Trimming took 2 bases from V and 3 from J, leaving 11 bases between them. Per germline, CDR1 SGHNT and CDR2 YENEEA. The CDR3 spans 14 residues. The CDR3 loop reads CASSLWVSDYEQYF. CDR3 DNA: TGTGCCAGCAGCTTATGGGTATCAGACTACGAGCAGTACTTC.

This clone turned up a few times. The chain combines TRBV6-8 with TRBJ1-3; maybe TRBD1 (6 bases). The V and J ends lost 6 bases and 4 bases respectively, with 19 bases between them. This CDR3 has 16 amino acids. Germline CDR1 reads MNHGY; CDR2 reads SAAAGT. CDR3 residues: CASRPTTGSAGNTIYF. The CDR3 nucleotides read TGTGCCAGCAGACCTACGACAGGTTCGGCCGGAAACACCATATATTTT.

The chain is built from TRBV19 and TRBJ2-1, with 12 bases identical to TRBD2. V lost 4 bases to trimming and J lost 7 bases; unmatched junction nucleotides: 11. The germline CDR1 and CDR2 sequences are LNHDA and SQIVND (reference sequence). The CDR3 totals 17 residues. The CDR3 region is CASSNLYLAGGQNEQFF. The CDR3 DNA reads as TGTGCCAGTAGTAACTTATACCTAGCGGGGGGGCAAAATGAGCAGTTCTTC. Looking up the rest from reference TRBV19 and TRBJ2-1 gives the full variable domain: DGGITQSPKYLFRKEGQNVTLSCEQNLNHDAMYWYRQDPGQGLRLIYYSQIVNDFQKGDIAEGYSVSREKKESFPLTVTSAQKNPTAFYLCASSNLYLAGGQNEQFFGPGTRLTVL.

This clone is deemed medium-sized (0.01 to 0.1%). CDR3 bases: TGTGCCAGCAGCTTGGTGGGACACTCTGGAAACACCATATATTTT. It encodes CASSLVGHSGNTIYF. The chain carries TRBV11-3 and TRBJ1-3; D is possibly TRBD1 (6 bases). V was clipped by 3 bases and J by 0 bases, with 9 bases between them. This CDR3 is 15 amino acids long. Per the germline V gene, CDR1 is SGHNT and CDR2 is YENEEA.

This clone was found once. The chain has TRBV18 and TRBJ1-1; a weak D match, TRBD1 (6 bases). Trimming cost V 1 base and J 2 bases, with 14 bases left between them. This CDR3 has 16 amino acids. The germline gives CDR1 KGHSH, CDR2 LQKENI. DNA of the CDR3: TGTGCCAGCTCACCACAATTAGGGGGGGCCAACACTGAAGCTTTCTTT. Amino acid sequence: CASSPQLGGANTEAFF.

This clone was counted a few times. The chain links TRBV11-3 to TRBJ2-7, with TRBD2 as a possible D gene (5 bases). V lost 4 bases to trimming and J lost 7 bases, with 20 bases between them. This CDR3 is 15 amino acids long. From germline, CDR1 is SGHNT and CDR2 YENEEA. The CDR3 bases are TGTGCCAGCAGCTCCTATGACGGGGAGACGGGGGAGCAGTACTTC. Translated, it gives CASSSYDGETGEQYF.

The chain joins TRBV7-2 to TRBJ1-1; 7 bases map to TRBD1. CDR3 length equals 13 residues. Unmatched junction bases numbered 6, after V lost 5 bases and J lost 6 bases. CDR1 and CDR2 from the germline V gene are SGHTA and FQGNSA. This CDR3 reads CASSTNRGAEAFF. The CDR3 nucleotides are TGTGCCAGCAGCACCAACAGGGGTGCTGAAGCTTTCTTT.

The chain combines TRBV30 with TRBJ2-1, with D maybe TRBD2 (5 bases). The CDR3 sequence is 13 residues long. CDR1 and CDR2 (germline): GTSNPN, SVGIG (reference sequence). Trimming took 0 bases from V and 4 from J, leaving 7 bases between them. The CDR3 loop is CAWSVRGYNEQFF. The CDR3 DNA reads TGTGCCTGGAGTGTACGGGGATACAATGAGCAGTTCTTC.